Presented here are 3 T cell receptor beta chains from one specimen sequenced in a study of T cells after somatic rescue of genetic block. Generated by immunoSEQ multiplex PCR, the TCRdb table keeps only in-frame clones and is missing some. The profile shows about 52,000 clones, around 96% of them singletons. Material: peripheral blood mononuclear cells (PBMCs). These receptors all stem from a child under two years old.

The chain couples TRBV18 to TRBJ2-7, with D maybe TRBD2 (6 bases). This CDR3 is built from 15 residues. CDR1 and CDR2 from the germline V gene are KGHSH and LQKENI. V lost 1 base to trimming and J lost 3 bases, with 13 bases between them. The CDR3 protein is CASSPLGQGGYEQYF. CDR3 DNA sequence: TGTGCCAGCTCACCACTAGGTCAGGGAGGCTACGAGCAGTACTTC. The complete variable domain, with remaining parts taken from reference TRBV18 and TRBJ2-7, reads NAGVMQNPRHLVRRRGQEARLRCSPMKGHSHVYWYRQLPEEGLKFMVYLQKENIIDESGMPKERFSAEFPKEGPSILRIQQVVRGDSAAYFCASSPLGQGGYEQYFGPGTRLTVT.

V gene TRBV5-1 combines with J gene TRBJ2-2, with D perhaps being TRBD1 or TRBD2 (5 bases each). The germline V gene encodes CDR1 SGHRS and CDR2 YFSETQ. This CDR3 is built from 14 residues. With 6 bases removed from V and 3 bases from J, the gap between germline ends came to 12 bases. The CDR3 spells CASKKEGYTGELFF. Here the CDR3 DNA reads TGCGCCAGCAAAAAAGAGGGGTACACCGGGGAGCTGTTTTTT.

The chain uses TRBV14 and TRBJ2-7, with 10 nucleotides matching TRBD1. The CDR3 loop spans 13 amino acids. V was pared by 4 bases and J by 4 bases, with 1 base of the junction left unmatched. In germline, CDR1 is SGHDN, CDR2 FVKESK. CDR3 loop: CASSPGQGYEQYF. Here the CDR3 DNA reads TGTGCCAGCAGCCCGGGACAGGGGTACGAGCAGTACTTC.